This TCR beta chain was documented in a study of blood T cell repertoires in COVID-19. Measured with immunoSEQ multiplex PCR; TCRdb has only the in-frame clones, and not every one. The sample holds about 100,000 clones, roughly nine tenths seen once. Sequenced input: peripheral blood. The clonotype comes from a man aged 50-59 years with active COVID-19.

The CDR3 spells CASSLNPGQLMNTEAFF. CDR3 coding DNA: TGCGCCAGCAGCCTGAATCCGGGACAGCTCATGAACACTGAAGCTTTCTTT. The chain recombines TRBV4-1 with TRBJ1-1; 7 nucleotides match TRBD1. J was trimmed by 0 bases and V by 4 bases; bases with no gene match: 11. The CDR3 contains 17 residues. Germline V gene data show CDR1 as MGHRA and CDR2 as YSYEKL.